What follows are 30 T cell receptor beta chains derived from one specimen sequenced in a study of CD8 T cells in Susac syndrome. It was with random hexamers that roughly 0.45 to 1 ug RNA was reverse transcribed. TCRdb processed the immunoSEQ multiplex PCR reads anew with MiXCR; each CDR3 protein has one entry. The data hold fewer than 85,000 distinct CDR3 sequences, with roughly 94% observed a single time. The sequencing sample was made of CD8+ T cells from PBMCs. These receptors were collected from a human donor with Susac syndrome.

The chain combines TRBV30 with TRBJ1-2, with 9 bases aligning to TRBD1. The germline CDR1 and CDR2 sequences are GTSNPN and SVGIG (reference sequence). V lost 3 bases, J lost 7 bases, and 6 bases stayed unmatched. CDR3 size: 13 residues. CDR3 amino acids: CAWRTGGTLGYTF. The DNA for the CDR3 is TGTGCCTGGAGAACAGGGGGCACGCTTGGCTACACCTTC.

Written as DNA, the CDR3 is TGCAGTGCTAAGACAGGGACCGCCTACGAGCAGTACTTC. Translated: CSAKTGTAYEQYF. The chain recombines TRBV20-1 with TRBJ2-7, with 7 bases lining up with TRBD1. Germline-derived CDR1 and CDR2 are DFQATT and SNEGSKA (reference sequence). The length of the CDR3 is 13 residues. V gave up 4 bases and J gave up 2 bases; unmatched junction bases: 5.

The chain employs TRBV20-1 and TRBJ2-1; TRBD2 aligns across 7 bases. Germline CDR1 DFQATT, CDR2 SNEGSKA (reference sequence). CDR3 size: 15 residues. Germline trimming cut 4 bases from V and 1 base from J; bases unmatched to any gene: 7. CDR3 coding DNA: TGCAGTGCTACGTCTAGCGGTACATCCTACAATGAGCAGTTCTTC. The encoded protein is CSATSSGTSYNEQFF.

CDR3 in amino acids: CASSLETGETDGYTF. The DNA of the CDR3 is TGCGCCAGCAGCCTGGAGACGGGGGAAACGGATGGCTACACCTTC. The chain combines TRBV5-1 with TRBJ1-2; maybe TRBD1 (5 bases). There are 15 residues in the CDR3. Per the germline V gene, CDR1 is SGHRS and CDR2 is YFSETQ. Trimming shortened V by 4 bases and J by 6 bases, and 19 bases separated the two germline ends.

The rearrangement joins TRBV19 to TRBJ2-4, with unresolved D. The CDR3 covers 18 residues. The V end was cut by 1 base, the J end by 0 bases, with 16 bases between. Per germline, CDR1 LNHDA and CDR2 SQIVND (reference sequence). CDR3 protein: CASSIGKVSYIAKNIQYF. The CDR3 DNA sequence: TGTGCCAGTAGTATAGGTAAAGTCTCCTATATAGCCAAAAACATTCAGTACTTC.

DNA for the CDR3: TGTGCCAGCAGTGGTTTGACCCAGCATTTT. Its protein is CASSGLTQHF. The chain uses TRBV2 and TRBJ1-5; D remains unclear. Germline CDR1 reads SNHLY; CDR2 reads FYNNEI. Trimming cost V 4 bases and J 11 bases, with 6 bases left between them. This CDR3 is built from 10 residues.

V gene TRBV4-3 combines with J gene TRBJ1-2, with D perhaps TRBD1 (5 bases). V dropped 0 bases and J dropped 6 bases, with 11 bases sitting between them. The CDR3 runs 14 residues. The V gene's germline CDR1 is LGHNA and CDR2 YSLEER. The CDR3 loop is CASSQDFQGHGYTF. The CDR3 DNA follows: TGCGCCAGCAGCCAAGATTTCCAGGGTCATGGCTACACCTTC.

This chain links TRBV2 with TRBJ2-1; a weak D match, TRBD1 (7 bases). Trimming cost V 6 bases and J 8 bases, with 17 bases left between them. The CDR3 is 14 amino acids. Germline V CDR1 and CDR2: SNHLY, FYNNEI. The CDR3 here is CASRVAGGRHEQFF. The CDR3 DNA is TGTGCCAGCAGGGTCGCAGGGGGGAGGCATGAGCAGTTCTTC. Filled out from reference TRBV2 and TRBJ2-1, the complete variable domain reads EPEVTQTPSHQVTQMGQEVILRCVPISNHLYFYWYRQILGQKVEFLVSFYNNEISEKSEIFDDQFSVERPDGSNFTLKIRSTKLEDSAMYFCASRVAGGRHEQFFGPGTRLTVL.

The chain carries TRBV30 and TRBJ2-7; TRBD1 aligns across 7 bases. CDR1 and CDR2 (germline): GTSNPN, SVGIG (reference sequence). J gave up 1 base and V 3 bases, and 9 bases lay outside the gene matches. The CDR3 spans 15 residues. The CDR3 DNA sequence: TGTGCCTGGAGGCCCCCGGGACAGACTTCCTACGAGCAGTACTTC. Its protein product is CAWRPPGQTSYEQYF.

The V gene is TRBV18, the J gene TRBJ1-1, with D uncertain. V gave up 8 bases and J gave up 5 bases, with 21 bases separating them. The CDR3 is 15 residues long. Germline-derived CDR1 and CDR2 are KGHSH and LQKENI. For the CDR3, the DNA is TGTGCCAGCACGACCCCTCTTGGGAGGAATACTGAAGCTTTCTTT. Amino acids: CASTTPLGRNTEAFF.

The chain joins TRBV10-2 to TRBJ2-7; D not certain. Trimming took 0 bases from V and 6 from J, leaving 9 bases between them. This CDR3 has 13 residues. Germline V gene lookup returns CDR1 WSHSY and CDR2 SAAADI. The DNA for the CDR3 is TGCGCCAGCAGTGAGTCCCCGGGTAGCGAGCAGTACTTC. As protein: CASSESPGSEQYF.

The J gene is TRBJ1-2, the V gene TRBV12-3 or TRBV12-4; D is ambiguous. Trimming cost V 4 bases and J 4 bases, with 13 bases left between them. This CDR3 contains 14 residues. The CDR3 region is CASSSSGGSYGYTF. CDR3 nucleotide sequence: TGTGCCAGCAGTTCCTCGGGAGGGTCCTATGGCTACACCTTC.

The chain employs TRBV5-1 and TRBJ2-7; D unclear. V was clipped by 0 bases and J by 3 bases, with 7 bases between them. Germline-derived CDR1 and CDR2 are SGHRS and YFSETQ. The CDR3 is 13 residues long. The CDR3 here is CASSLDLLYEQYF. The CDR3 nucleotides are TGCGCCAGCAGCTTGGATCTACTCTACGAGCAGTACTTC.

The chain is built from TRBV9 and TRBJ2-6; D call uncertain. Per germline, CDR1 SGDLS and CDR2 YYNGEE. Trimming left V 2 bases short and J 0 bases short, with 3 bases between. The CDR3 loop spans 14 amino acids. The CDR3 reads CASSVNSGANVLTF. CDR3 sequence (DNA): TGTGCCAGCAGCGTTAACTCTGGGGCCAACGTCCTGACTTTC.

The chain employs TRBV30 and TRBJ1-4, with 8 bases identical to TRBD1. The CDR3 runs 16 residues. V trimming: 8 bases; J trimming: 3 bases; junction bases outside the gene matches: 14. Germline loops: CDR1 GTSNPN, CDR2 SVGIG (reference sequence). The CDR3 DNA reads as TGTGCCGCACACCTGGTCAGGGGGCCTTCTAATGAAAAACTGTTTTTT. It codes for CAAHLVRGPSNEKLFF. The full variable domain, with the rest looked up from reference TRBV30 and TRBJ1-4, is SQTIHQWPATLVQPVGSPLSLECTVEGTSNPNLYWYRQAAGRGLQLLFYSVGIGQISSEVPQNLSASRPQDRQFILSSKKLLLSDSGFYLCAAHLVRGPSNEKLFFGSGTQLSVL.

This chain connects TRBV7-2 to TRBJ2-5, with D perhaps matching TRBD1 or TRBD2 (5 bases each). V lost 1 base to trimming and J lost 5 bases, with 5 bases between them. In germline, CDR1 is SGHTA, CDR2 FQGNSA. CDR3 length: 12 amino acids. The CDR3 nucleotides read TGTGCCAGCAGCTTAGGGGACGAGACCCAGTACTTC. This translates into CASSLGDETQYF. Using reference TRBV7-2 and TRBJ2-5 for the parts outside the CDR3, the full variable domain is GAGVSQSPSNKVTEKGKDVELRCDPISGHTALYWYRQSLGQGLEFLIYFQGNSAPDKSGLPSDRFSAERTGGSVSTLTIQRTQQEDSAVYLCASSLGDETQYFGPGTRLLVL.

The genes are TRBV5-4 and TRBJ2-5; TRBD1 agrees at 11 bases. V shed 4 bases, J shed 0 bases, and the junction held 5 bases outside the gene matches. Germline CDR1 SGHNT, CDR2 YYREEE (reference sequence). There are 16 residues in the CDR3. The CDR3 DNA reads TGTGCCAGCAGCCGTCGGACAGGGGGCTACCAAGAGACCCAGTACTTC. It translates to CASSRRTGGYQETQYF. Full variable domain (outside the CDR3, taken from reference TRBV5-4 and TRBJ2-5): ETGVTQSPTHLIKTRGQQVTLRCSSQSGHNTVSWYQQALGQGPQFIFQYYREEENGRGNFPPRFSGLQFPNYSSELNVNALELDDSALYLCASSRRTGGYQETQYFGPGTRLLVL.

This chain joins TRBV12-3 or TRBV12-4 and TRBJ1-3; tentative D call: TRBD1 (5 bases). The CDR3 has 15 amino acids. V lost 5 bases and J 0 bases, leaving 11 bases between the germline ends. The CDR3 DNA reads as TGTGCCAGCAGTGGAGGGGTGAGCTCTGGAAACACCATATATTTT. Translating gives CASSGGVSSGNTIYF.

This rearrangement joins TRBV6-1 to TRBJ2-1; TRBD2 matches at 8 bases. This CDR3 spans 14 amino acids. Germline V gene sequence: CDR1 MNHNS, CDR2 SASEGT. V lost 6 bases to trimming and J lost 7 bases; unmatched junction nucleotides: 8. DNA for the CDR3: TGTGCCAGCAGCCCGCGGGGGGCGGGTAATGAGCAGTTCTTC. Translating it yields CASSPRGAGNEQFF.

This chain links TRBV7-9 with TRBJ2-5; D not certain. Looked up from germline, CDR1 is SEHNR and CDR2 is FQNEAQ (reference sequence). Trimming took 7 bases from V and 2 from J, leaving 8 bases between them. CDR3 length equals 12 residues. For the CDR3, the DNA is TGTGCCAGCATGGGAAGGCAAGAGACCCAGTACTTC. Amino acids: CASMGRQETQYF.

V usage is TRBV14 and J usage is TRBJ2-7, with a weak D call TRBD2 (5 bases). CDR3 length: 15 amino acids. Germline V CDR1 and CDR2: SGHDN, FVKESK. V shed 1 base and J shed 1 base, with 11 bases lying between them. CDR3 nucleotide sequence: TGTGCCAGCAGCCAAGCGGGGATCCTATCCTACGAGCAGTACTTC. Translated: CASSQAGILSYEQYF.

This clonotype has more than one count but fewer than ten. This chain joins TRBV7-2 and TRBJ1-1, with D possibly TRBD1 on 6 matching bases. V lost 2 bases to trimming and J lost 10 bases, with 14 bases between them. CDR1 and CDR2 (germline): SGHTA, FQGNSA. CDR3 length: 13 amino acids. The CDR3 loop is CASSLLGGTRAFF. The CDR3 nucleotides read TGTGCCAGCAGCTTACTGGGGGGGACACGAGCTTTCTTT.

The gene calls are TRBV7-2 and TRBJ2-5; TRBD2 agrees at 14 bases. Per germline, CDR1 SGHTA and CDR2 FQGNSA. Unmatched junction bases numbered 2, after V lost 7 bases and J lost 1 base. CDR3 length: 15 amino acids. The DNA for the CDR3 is TGTGCCAGCACGACTAGCGGGGGGGCCCAAGAGACCCAGTACTTC. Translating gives CASTTSGGAQETQYF.

CDR3 sequence: CASSLGKSTLETQYF. In DNA form, the CDR3 reads TGTGCCAGCAGCTTAGGAAAGTCGACGTTGGAGACCCAGTACTTC. The rearrangement links TRBV7-9 to TRBJ2-5; D ambiguous. Germline CDR1 and CDR2: SEHNR and FQNEAQ (reference sequence). CDR3 length equals 15 residues. Trimming left V 1 base short and J 5 bases short, with 14 bases between. Using reference TRBV7-9 and TRBJ2-5 for the parts outside the CDR3, the full variable domain is DTGVSQNPRHKITKRGQNVTFRCDPISEHNRLYWYRQTLGQGPEFLTYFQNEAQLEKSRLLSDRFSAERPKGSFSTLEIQRTEQGDSAMYLCASSLGKSTLETQYFGPGTRLLVL.

The CDR3 is CAGFQGDGYGYTF. CDR3 nucleotides: TGTGCCGGATTTCAGGGGGACGGCTATGGCTACACCTTC. The chain recombines TRBV19 with TRBJ1-2, with 7 positions matching TRBD1. The V and J ends lost 11 bases and 4 bases, in that order; junction bases with no gene match: 10. Per germline, CDR1 LNHDA and CDR2 SQIVND (reference sequence). The CDR3 extends over 13 amino acids. The variable domain in full, with the rest retrieved from reference TRBV19 and TRBJ1-2, is DGGITQSPKYLFRKEGQNVTLSCEQNLNHDAMYWYRQDPGQGLRLIYYSQIVNDFQKGDIAEGYSVSREKKESFPLTVTSAQKNPTAFYLCAGFQGDGYGYTFGSGTRLTVV.

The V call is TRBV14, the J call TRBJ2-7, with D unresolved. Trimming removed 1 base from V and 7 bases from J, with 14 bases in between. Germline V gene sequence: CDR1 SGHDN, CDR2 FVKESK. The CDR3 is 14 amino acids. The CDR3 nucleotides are TGTGCCAGCAGCCAAGCGCGGCAGCACCTGGAGCAGTACTTC. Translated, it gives CASSQARQHLEQYF.

CDR3 in DNA: TGTGCCAGCAGTTCCCCATGGGGGACCGGGGAGCTGTTTTTT. Translation gives CASSSPWGTGELFF. J is TRBJ2-2 and V is TRBV27; D could derive from TRBD1 or TRBD2 (5 bases each). This CDR3 has 14 amino acids. The germline V gene has CDR1 MNHEY and CDR2 SMNVEV (reference sequence). The germline V and J ends were trimmed by 4 bases and 5 bases, with 11 bases remaining between them.

The CDR3 sequence is CASAPVNTEAFF. The CDR3 nucleotides are TGTGCCTCAGCGCCAGTGAACACTGAAGCTTTCTTT. The chain has TRBV9 and TRBJ1-1; D gene uncertain. This CDR3 has 12 residues. Germline loops: CDR1 SGDLS, CDR2 YYNGEE. Trimming cost V 10 bases and J 0 bases, with 10 bases left between them.

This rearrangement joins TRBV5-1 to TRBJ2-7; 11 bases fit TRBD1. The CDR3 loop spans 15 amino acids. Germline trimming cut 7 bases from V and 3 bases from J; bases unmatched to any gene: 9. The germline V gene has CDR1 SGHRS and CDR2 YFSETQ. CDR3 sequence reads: CASSLHGTGGYEQYF. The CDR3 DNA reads TGCGCCAGCTCTCTCCACGGGACAGGGGGCTACGAGCAGTACTTC.

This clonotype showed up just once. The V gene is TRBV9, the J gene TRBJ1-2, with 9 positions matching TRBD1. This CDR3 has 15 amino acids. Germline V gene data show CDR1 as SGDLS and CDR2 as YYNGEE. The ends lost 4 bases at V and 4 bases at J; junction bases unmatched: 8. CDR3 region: CASSSHRGLIYGYTF. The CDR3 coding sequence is TGTGCCAGCAGCTCGCACAGGGGGCTCATCTATGGCTACACCTTC.